What follows describes a single TCR beta chain. The data were taken from a study of blood T cell repertoires in COVID-19. Study-level background: T cells, B-cell-depleted T cells, or PBMCs provided the cDNA or gDNA that served as material.

Study processing details: Amplification of reference gene primers provided the estimated nucleated cell counts. Profiled with immunoSEQ multiplex PCR; TCRdb holds only in-frame clones, not every one. V and J calls and clone size come straight from that table; D and trimming were deduced from the DNA. The profile shows hundreds of thousands of clones, 90% of them singletons. The CDR3 is 16 residues long. The V segment lost 5 bases and the J segment 3 bases; nucleotides outside the gene matches: 14. Germline values: CDR1 SGHNT, CDR2 YYREEE (reference sequence). The study drew participants aged about 18 to 95 years from approximately 25 US areas. Cohort 3 donors counted as recovered after two negative PCRs, clearance, or resolved symptoms.

The chain joins TRBV5-4 to TRBJ2-7; 7 bases align to TRBD1. Sequencing was carried out using PBMCs or T cells enriched from blood (not recorded which). This receptor was obtained from a man aged 60 to 75 who had recovered from COVID-19. The CDR3 DNA reads TGTGCCAGCAGGATGAAATCCGGGGACAGAGTCTACGAGCAGTACTTC. Its translation: CASRMKSGDRVYEQYF.